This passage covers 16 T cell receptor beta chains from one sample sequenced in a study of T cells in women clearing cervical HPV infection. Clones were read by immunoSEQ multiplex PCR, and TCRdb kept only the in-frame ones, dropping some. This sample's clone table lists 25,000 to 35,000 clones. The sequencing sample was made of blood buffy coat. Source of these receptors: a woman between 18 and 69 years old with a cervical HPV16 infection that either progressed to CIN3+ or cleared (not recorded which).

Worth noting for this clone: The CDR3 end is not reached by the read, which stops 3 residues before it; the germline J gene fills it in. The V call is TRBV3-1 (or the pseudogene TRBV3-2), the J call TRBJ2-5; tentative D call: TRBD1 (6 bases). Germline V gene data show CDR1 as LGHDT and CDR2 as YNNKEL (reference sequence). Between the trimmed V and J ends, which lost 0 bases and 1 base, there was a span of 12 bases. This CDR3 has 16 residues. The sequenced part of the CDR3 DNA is TGTGCCAGCAGCCAAGACCTCATAGGGGGCCAAGAGACC. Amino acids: CASSQDLIGGQET. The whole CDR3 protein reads CASSQDLIGGQETQYF.

The CDR3 reads CASSSQAGNTIYF. CDR3 DNA (partial): TGTGCCAGCAGCTCACAGGCGGGAAACACC. The chain employs TRBV7-9 and TRBJ1-3, with a weak D call TRBD1 (5 bases). The read finishes 3 residues shy of the CDR3 end, and the germline J gene is used to complete it. The V and J ends lost 4 bases and 4 bases respectively, with 8 bases between them. The CDR3 consists of 13 residues. The V gene's germline CDR1 is SEHNR and CDR2 FQNEAQ (reference sequence).

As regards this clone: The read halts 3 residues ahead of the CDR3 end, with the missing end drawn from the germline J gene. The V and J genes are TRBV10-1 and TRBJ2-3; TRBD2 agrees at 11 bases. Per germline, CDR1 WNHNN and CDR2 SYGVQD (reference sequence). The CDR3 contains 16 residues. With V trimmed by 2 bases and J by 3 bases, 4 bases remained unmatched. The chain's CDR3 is CASSEASGRWTDTQYF. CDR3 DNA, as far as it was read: TGCGCCAGCAGTGAGGCTAGCGGGAGGTGGACAGATACG.

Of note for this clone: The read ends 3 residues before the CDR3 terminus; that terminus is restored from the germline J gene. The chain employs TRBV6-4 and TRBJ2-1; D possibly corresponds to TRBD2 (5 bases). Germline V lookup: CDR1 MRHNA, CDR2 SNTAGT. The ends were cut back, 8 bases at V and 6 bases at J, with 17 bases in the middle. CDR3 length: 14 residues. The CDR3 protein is CASGKRQISNEQFF. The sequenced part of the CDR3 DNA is TGTGCCAGCGGTAAGCGGCAGATCAGCAATGAG.

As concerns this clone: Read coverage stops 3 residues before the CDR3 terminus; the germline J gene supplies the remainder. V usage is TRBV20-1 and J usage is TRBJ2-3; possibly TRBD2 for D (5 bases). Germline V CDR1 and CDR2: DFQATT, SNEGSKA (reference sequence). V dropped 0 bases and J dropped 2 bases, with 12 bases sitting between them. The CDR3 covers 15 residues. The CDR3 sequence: CSAREVRAATDTQYF. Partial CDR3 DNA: TGCAGTGCTAGAGAGGTGAGGGCAGCCACAGATACG.

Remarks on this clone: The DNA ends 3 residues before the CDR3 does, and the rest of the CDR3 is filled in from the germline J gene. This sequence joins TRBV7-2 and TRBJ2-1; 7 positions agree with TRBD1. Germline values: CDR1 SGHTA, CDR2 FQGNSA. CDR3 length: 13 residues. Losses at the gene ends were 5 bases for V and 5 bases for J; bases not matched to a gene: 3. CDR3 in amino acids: CASSPTGDNEQFF. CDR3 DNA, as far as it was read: TGTGCCAGCAGCCCCACAGGGGACAATGAG.

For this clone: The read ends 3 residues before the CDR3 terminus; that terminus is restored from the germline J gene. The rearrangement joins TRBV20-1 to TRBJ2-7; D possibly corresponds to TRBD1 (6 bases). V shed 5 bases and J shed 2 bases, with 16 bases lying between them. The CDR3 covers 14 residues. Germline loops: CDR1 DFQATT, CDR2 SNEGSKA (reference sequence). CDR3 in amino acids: CSAPTGRTPYEQYF. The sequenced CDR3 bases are TGCAGTGCTCCGACAGGCCGAACGCCCTACGAG.

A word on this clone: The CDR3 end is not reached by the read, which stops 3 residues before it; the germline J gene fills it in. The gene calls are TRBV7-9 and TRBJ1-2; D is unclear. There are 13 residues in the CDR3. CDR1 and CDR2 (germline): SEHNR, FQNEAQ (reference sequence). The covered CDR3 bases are TGTGCCAGCAGTATAATGACCCTAGGCGGC. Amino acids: CASSIMTLGG. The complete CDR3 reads CASSIMTLGGYTF.

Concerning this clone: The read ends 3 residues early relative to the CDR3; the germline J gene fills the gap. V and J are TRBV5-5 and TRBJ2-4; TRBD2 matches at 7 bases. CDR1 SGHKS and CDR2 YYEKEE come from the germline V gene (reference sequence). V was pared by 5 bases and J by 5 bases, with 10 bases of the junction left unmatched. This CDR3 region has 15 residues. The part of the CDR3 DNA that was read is TGTGCCAGCAGGGCTCCGGGGGGTATAGAAAACATT. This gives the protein CASRAPGGIENI. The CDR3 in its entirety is CASRAPGGIENIQYF. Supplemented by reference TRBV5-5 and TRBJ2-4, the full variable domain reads DAGVTQSPTHLIKTRGQQVTLRCSPISGHKSVSWYQQVLGQGPQFIFQYYEKEERGRGNFPDRFSARQFPNYSSELNVNALLLGDSALYLCASRAPGGIENIQYFGAGTRLSVL.

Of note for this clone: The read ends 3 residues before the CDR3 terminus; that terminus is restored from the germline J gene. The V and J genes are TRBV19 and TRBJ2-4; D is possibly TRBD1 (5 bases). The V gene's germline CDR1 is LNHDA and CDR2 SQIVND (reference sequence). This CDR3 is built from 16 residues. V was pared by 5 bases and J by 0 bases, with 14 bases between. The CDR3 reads CASSLSTELAKNIQYF. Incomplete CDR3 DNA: TGTGCCAGTAGTCTGTCGACAGAACTAGCCAAAAACATT.

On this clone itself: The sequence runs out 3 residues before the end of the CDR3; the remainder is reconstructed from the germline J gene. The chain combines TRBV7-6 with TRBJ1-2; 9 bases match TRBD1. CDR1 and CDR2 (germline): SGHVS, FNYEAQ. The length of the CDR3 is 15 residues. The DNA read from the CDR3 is TGTGCCAGCAGCTTTGGACAGGGGATAGCCTACGAC. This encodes CASSFGQGIAYD. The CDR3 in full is CASSFGQGIAYDYTF.

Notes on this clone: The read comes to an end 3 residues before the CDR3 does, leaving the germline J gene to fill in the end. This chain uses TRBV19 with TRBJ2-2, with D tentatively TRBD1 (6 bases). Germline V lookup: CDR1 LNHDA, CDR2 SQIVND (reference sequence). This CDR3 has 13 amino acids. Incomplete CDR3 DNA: TGTGCCAGTAGTGCAAACAGGGAAGGGAAG. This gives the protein CASSANREGK. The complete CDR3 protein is CASSANREGKLFF.

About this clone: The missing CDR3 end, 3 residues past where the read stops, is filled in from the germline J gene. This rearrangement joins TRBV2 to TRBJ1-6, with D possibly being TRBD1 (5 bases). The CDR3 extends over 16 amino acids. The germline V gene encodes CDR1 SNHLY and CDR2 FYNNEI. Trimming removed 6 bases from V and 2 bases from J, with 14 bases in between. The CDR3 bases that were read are TGTGCCAGCAGGGTACAAGGGGTGACCTATAATTCACCC. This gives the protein CASRVQGVTYNSP. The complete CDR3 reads CASRVQGVTYNSPLHF.

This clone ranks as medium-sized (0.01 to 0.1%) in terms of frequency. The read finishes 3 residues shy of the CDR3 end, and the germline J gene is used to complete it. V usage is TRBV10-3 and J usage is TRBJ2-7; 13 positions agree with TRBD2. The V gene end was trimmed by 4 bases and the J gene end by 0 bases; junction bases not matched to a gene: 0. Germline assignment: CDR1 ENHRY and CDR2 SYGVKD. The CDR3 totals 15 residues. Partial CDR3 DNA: TGTGCCATCAGTGGACTAGCGGGAGGCTCCTACGAG. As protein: CAISGLAGGSYE. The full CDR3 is CAISGLAGGSYEQYF.

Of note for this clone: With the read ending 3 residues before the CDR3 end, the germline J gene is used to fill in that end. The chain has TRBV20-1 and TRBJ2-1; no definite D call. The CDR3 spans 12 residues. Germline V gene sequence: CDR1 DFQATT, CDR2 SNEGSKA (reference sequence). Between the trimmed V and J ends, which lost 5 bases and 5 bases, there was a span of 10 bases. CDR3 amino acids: CSAEPPNNEQFF. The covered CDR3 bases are TGCAGTGCTGAGCCCCCCAACAATGAG.

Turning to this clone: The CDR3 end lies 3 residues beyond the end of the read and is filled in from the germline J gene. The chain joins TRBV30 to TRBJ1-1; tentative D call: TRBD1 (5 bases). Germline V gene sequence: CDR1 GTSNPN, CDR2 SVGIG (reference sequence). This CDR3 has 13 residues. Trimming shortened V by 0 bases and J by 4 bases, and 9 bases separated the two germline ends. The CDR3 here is CAWSVVGGTEAFF. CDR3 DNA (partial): TGTGCCTGGAGTGTTGTCGGGGGCACTGAA.